This T cell receptor beta chain was sequenced for a study of T-cell memory formation after mild COVID-19. TCRdb re-called the 5' RACE reads through MiXCR, storing one row per CDR3 protein. The sample has over 450,000 distinct CDR3 sequences; 20% are singletons. Study-level points and caveats: Clones that contracted from day 15 to 85 had balanced CD4/CD8; later expanders were CD4+ biased.

The CDR3 is made up of 14 amino acids. V lost 1 base to trimming and J lost 4 bases, with 11 bases between them. CDR1 is DFQATT, CDR2 SNEGSKA, per germline (reference sequence). In the case of this clonotype: Its antigen is as yet unknown.

The chain links TRBV20-1 to TRBJ2-1, with unresolved D. The specimen sequenced was PBMCs or a T cell subset sorted from them (not recorded which). This sequence originates from an adult woman who had mild COVID-19 (a few samples of this study predate the infection). Cell type and time point are not known. The CDR3 coding sequence is TGCAGTGCTAGAGTCCCTAGACCATACAATGAGCAGTTCTTC. This encodes CSARVPRPYNEQFF.